The next 3 T cell receptor beta chains were all read from a single sample in a study of regulatory T cells in long-lasting Graves disease. Arm-PCR of CDR3 regions with iRepertoire HTBI primers generated TCR beta libraries. TCRdb analysed the multiplex PCR reads with MiXCR anew, one entry per CDR3 protein. The repertoire holds approximately 400,000 distinct CDR3 sequences, with approximately 12% as singletons. Regarding time point: newly diagnosed GD, antithyroid drugs for less than 3 months. RNA isolated from PBMCs was used to make the TCR library. The data also belong to a second study, concerning T cells in Graves' hyperthyroidism and ophthalmopathy.

The sample was peripheral blood mononuclear cells (PBMCs), taken at new diagnosis, from a patient treated with antithyroid drugs. The source of these receptors is a woman younger than 30 with Graves disease.

A word on this clonotype: This may be a read error: a much more frequent sequence differs by one nucleotide. This sequence joins TRBV7-9 and TRBJ1-3, with 7 bases fitting TRBD1. The CDR3 sequence is 16 residues long. The trim removed 4 bases at V and 8 bases at J, leaving 14 bases unmatched. Germline V gives CDR1 SEHNR, CDR2 FQNEAQ (reference sequence). This CDR3 is CASSYPRQGQWDTIYF. The CDR3 coding sequence is TGTGCCAGCAGCTACCCACGACAGGGACAGTGGGACACCATATATTTT.

This clonotype was recorded at least ten times. V is TRBV30 and J is TRBJ2-1; possible D gene TRBD2, 5 bases. The germline V and J ends were trimmed by 0 bases and 9 bases, with 12 bases remaining between them. The CDR3 contains 13 residues. Germline V gene sequence: CDR1 GTSNPN, CDR2 SVGIG (reference sequence). The CDR3 loop reads CAWSVVGVGEQFF. The CDR3 DNA is TGTGCCTGGAGTGTCGTCGGGGTGGGTGAGCAGTTCTTC.

This clonotype occurred a few times. The chain links TRBV12-3 or TRBV12-4 to TRBJ2-7; D is unresolved. V lost 5 bases and J lost 9, with 17 bases in between. The CDR3 is 13 residues long. Here the CDR3 reads CASSLTTPHGQYV. CDR3 DNA: TGTGCCAGCAGTCTCACGACCCCTCACGGGCAGTACGTC.